This T cell receptor (beta chain) stems from a study of blood T cell repertoires in COVID-19. Participant-reported clinical history was the basis for cohort assignment. Method: immunoSEQ multiplex PCR; TCRdb's copy keeps in-frame clones and lacks some. Seen here are more than 350,000 clones, 70% to 90% observed once, and the top ten hold 1.4%. The CDR3 is 13 amino acids. Germline V gene lookup returns CDR1 SNHLY and CDR2 FYNNEI. Trimming removed 8 bases from V and 4 bases from J, with 14 bases in between. Sequenced material: PBMCs or T cells enriched from blood (not recorded which). The sequence was obtained from a woman under 30 who had been exposed to COVID-19. The chain uses TRBV2 and TRBJ2-5, with D perhaps TRBD1 (6 bases). As DNA, the CDR3 is TGTGCCAGCTTACAGGGAGAAACAGAGACCCAGTACTTC. Protein: CASLQGETETQYF. The complete variable domain, with remaining parts taken from reference TRBV2 and TRBJ2-5, reads EPEVTQTPSHQVTQMGQEVILRCVPISNHLYFYWYRQILGQKVEFLVSFYNNEISEKSEIFDDQFSVERPDGSNFTLKIRSTKLEDSAMYFCASLQGETETQYFGPGTRLLVL.